This TCR beta chain was sequenced in a study of OX40 agonist ivuxolimab in advanced cancers. Study-wide background: In three patients, partial responses were observed, one with hepatocellular carcinoma and two with cutaneous melanoma. Findings and caveats of the study: CD4+ and CD8+ blood T cells expanded clonally by week 6 at 0.1 to 3.0 mg/kg. What antigens the expanded peripheral T cells recognized was never established.

Repertoires were generated with immunoSEQ multiplex PCR, while TCRdb's copy carries only in-frame clones and drops some. The table lists some 80,000 clones, about nine tenths of them singletons. The CDR3 runs to 13 residues. From germline, CDR1 is MNHEY and CDR2 SVGAGI. The ends lost 7 bases at V and 5 bases at J; junction bases unmatched: 8. Concerning this clone itself: Its antigen is not known.

The sample here was CD4+ or CD8+ T cells sorted from blood, taken in a trial of the OX40 agonist ivuxolimab. This sequence originates from an adult with an advanced solid tumor such as melanoma, head and neck, liver or kidney cancer. V gene TRBV6-5 combines with J gene TRBJ2-7, with 7 positions matching TRBD1. The CDR3 sequence is CASTRQGTDEQYF. The DNA of the CDR3 is TGTGCCAGCACCAGACAGGGAACCGACGAGCAGTACTTC.